The rows below give T cell receptor beta chains drawn from one sample of a study of blood T cell repertoires in COVID-19. Clones were read by immunoSEQ multiplex PCR, and TCRdb kept only the in-frame ones, dropping some. The sample contains more than 95,000 clones, around 80% of which appear only once. Sequencing used peripheral blood. The source of these receptors is a woman between 50 and 59 years old with acute or convalescent COVID-19. Both conserved end residues are part of each CDR3. D genes are given only for firm matches. Size is stated for part of the rows, as once, few or many counts, or as a class when the clone is expanded.

j_gene,v_gene,len,abundance,d_gene,CDR3aa,CDR3nt
TRBJ2-1,TRBV6-4,15,NA,TRBD2,CASSDSAGGPFEQFF,TGTGCCAGCAGTGACTCGGCGGGAGGGCCTTTTGAGCAGTTCTTC
TRBJ2-1,TRBV10-1,14,NA,NA,CASSDGQDYNEQFF,TGCGCCAGCAGTGATGGCCAGGATTACAATGAGCAGTTCTTC
TRBJ2-2,TRBV3-1/TRBV3-2,14,once,NA,CASADYVGTGELFF,TGTGCCAGCGCTGACTACGTTGGGACCGGGGAGCTGTTTTTT
TRBJ1-1,TRBV6-5,13,NA,TRBD1,CASSFQGDTEAFF,TGTGCCAGCAGCTTCCAGGGGGACACTGAAGCTTTCTTT
TRBJ1-5,TRBV28,14,NA,NA,CASSLYDSYQPQHF,TGTGCCAGCAGTTTATATGACTCCTATCAGCCCCAGCATTTT
TRBJ1-5,TRBV10-2,13,few,NA,CASSESFDQPQHF,TGCGCCAGCAGTGAGTCCTTTGATCAGCCCCAGCATTTT
TRBJ2-1,TRBV15,16,NA,TRBD2,CATSKSGRASYNEQFF,TGTGCCACCAGTAAAAGCGGGAGGGCCTCCTACAATGAGCAGTTCTTC
TRBJ2-1,TRBV11-2,17,NA,TRBD2,CASSLGYRLAGGREQFF,TGTGCCAGCAGCTTAGGCTACCGACTAGCGGGGGGGAGGGAGCAGTTCTTC
TRBJ1-2,TRBV19,16,NA,TRBD1,CASSPPRTGFSYGYTF,TGTGCCAGTAGTCCACCCAGGACAGGTTTCAGCTATGGCTACACCTTC
TRBJ1-4,TRBV18,12,NA,NA,CASSARDEKLFF,TGTGCCAGCTCAGCTCGAGATGAAAAACTGTTTTTT
TRBJ2-3,TRBV25-1,14,NA,NA,CASSEPGSTDTQYF,TGTGCCAGCAGTGAACCAGGGAGCACAGATACGCAGTATTTT
TRBJ1-2,TRBV14,13,few,NA,CASSQTGRYGYTF,TGTGCCAGCAGCCAAACCGGTCGCTATGGCTACACCTTC
TRBJ2-2,TRBV5-1,18,NA,NA,CASSLGRRDRQSTGELFF,TGCGCCAGCAGCTTGGGTCGTCGCGACAGGCAAAGCACCGGGGAGCTGTTTTTT
TRBJ2-1,TRBV2,15,NA,TRBD2,CASTLAGGRYNEQFF,TGTGCCAGCACCTTAGCGGGGGGCCGTTACAATGAGCAGTTCTTC
TRBJ1-2,TRBV12-5,15,NA,NA,CASGLPQNRDYGYTF,TGTGCTAGTGGTTTGCCGCAAAACAGGGACTATGGCTACACCTTC
TRBJ1-4,TRBV3-1/TRBV3-2,15,NA,NA,CASSTSREDNEKLFF,TGTGCCAGCAGCACCAGCCGGGAAGATAATGAAAAACTGTTTTTT
TRBJ1-6,TRBV11-1,14,NA,TRBD1,CASSIPGQGSPLHF,TGTGCCAGCAGCATCCCGGGACAGGGTTCACCCCTCCACTTT
TRBJ2-7,TRBV19,14,NA,TRBD1,CASSIPGQGGEQYF,TGTGCCAGTAGTATCCCGGGACAGGGGGGCGAGCAGTACTTC
TRBJ2-7,TRBV30,12,NA,TRBD2,CAWSASGGGQYF,TGTGCCTGGAGTGCCTCCGGGGGGGGGCAGTACTTC
TRBJ1-3,TRBV5-8,14,few,NA,CASSFRTNGNTIYF,TGTGCCAGCAGCTTTCGGACAAATGGAAACACCATATATTTT
TRBJ2-2,TRBV27,15,once,TRBD2,CASSFSSGGDGELFF,TGTGCCAGCAGTTTCTCTAGCGGGGGTGACGGGGAGCTGTTTTTT
TRBJ1-1,TRBV9,13,once,NA,CASSPLRGTEAFF,TGTGCCAGCAGCCCCCTCCGGGGCACTGAAGCTTTCTTT
TRBJ2-1,TRBV7-9,15,NA,TRBD2,CASRKAGGPANEQFF,TGTGCCAGCAGAAAAGCGGGAGGTCCGGCGAATGAGCAGTTCTTC
TRBJ1-1,TRBV6-1,14,NA,NA,CASSERETHPEAFF,TGTGCCAGCAGTGAACGGGAGACCCACCCTGAAGCTTTCTTT
TRBJ2-5,TRBV7-8,15,NA,TRBD2,CASSLAGGNQETQYF,TGTGCCAGCAGCTTAGCGGGGGGGAACCAAGAGACCCAGTACTTC
TRBJ1-2,TRBV7-9,11,NA,NA,CASAGNYGYTF,TGTGCCAGCGCAGGAAACTATGGCTACACCTTC
TRBJ2-2,TRBV5-1,13,NA,NA,CASNTGNTGELFF,TGCGCCAGCAACACGGGAAACACCGGGGAGCTGTTTTTT
TRBJ1-1,TRBV9,14,NA,NA,CASSVVGASTEAFF,TGTGCCAGCAGCGTAGTGGGGGCGAGTACTGAAGCTTTCTTT